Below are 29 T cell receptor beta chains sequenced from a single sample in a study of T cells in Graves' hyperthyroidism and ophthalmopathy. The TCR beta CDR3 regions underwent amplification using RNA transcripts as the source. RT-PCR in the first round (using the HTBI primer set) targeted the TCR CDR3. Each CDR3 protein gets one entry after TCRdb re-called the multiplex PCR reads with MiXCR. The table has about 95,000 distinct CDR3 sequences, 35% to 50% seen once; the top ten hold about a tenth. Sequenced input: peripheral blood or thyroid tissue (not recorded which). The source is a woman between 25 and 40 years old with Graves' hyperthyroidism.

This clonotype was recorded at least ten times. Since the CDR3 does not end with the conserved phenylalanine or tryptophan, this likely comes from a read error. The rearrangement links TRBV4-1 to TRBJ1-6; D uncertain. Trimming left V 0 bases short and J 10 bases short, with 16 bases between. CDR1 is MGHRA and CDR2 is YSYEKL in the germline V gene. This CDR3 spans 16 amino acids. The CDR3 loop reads CASSQDRETSVSPLHS. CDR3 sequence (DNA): TGCGCCAGCAGCCAAGATCGGGAGACCTCGGTGTCACCCCTCCACTCT.

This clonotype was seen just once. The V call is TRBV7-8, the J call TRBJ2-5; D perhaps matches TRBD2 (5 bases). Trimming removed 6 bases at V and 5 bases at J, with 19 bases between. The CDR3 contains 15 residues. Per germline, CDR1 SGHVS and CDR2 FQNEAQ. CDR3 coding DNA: TGTGCCAGCAGTGTTGGGGTGGCCGGGGAGGAGACCCAGTACTTC. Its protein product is CASSVGVAGEETQYF.

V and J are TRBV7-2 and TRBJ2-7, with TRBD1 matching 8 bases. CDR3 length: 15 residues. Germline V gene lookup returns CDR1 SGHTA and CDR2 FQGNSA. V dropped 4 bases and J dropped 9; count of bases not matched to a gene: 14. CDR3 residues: CASSWGTGLYGGQYF. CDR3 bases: TGTGCCAGCAGCTGGGGGACAGGCCTCTACGGCGGGCAGTACTTC.

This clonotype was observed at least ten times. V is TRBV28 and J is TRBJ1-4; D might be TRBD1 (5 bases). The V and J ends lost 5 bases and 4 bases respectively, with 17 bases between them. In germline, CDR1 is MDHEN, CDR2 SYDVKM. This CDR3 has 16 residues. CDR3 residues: CASSTQEGRDNEKLFF. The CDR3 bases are TGTGCCAGCAGTACGCAGGAGGGGCGAGATAATGAAAAACTGTTTTTT.

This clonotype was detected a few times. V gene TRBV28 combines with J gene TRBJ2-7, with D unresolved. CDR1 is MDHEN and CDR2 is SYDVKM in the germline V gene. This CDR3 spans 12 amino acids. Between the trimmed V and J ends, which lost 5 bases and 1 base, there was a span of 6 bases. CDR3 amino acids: CASSTTSYEQYF. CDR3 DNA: TGTGCCAGCAGTACGACATCCTACGAGCAGTACTTC.

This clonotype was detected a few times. The CDR3 spells CSATPSGSSYEQYF. The CDR3 region has the DNA TGCAGTGCCACGCCTAGCGGGAGCTCCTACGAGCAGTACTTC. V is TRBV20-1 and J is TRBJ2-7; 10 nucleotides agree with TRBD2. The V gene's germline CDR1 is DFQATT and CDR2 SNEGSKA (reference sequence). The CDR3 consists of 14 residues. With 6 bases clipped from V and 0 bases from J, the junction kept 5 bases outside the gene matches.

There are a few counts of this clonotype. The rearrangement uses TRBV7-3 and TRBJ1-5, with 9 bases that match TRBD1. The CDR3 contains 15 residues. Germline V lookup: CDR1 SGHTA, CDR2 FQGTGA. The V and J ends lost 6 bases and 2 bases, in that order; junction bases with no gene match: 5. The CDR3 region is CASRAGQGGNQPQHF. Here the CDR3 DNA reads TGTGCCAGCAGAGCGGGACAGGGTGGCAATCAGCCCCAGCATTTT.

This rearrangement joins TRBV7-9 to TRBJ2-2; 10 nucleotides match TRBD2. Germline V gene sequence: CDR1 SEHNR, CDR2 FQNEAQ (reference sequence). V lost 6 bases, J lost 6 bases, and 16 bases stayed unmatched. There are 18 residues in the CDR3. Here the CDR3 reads CASRWSGLAGVGAGELFF. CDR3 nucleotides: TGTGCCAGCAGGTGGTCGGGGCTAGCGGGAGTCGGCGCCGGGGAGCTGTTTTTT.

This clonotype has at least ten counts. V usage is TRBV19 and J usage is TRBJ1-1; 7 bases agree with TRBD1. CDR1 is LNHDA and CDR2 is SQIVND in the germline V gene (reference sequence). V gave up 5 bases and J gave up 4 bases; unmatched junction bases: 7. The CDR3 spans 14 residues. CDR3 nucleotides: TGTGCCAGTAGTTTACAGGGGCGGGCCACTGAAGCTTTCTTT. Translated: CASSLQGRATEAFF.

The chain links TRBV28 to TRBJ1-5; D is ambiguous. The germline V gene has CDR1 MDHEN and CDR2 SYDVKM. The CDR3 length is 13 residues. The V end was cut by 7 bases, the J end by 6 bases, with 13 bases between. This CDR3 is CASTEGMGQPQHF. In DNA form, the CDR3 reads TGTGCCAGCACGGAAGGGATGGGTCAGCCCCAGCATTTT.

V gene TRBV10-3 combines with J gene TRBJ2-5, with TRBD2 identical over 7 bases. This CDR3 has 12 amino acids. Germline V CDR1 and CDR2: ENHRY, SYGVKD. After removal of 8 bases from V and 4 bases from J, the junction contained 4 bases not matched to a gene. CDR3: CAIGGSAETQYF. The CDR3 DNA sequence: TGTGCCATCGGCGGGAGTGCAGAGACCCAGTACTTC.

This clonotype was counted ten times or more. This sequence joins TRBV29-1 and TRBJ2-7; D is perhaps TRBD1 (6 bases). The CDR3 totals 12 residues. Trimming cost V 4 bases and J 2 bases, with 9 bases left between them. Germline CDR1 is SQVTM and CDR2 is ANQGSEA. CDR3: CSVVAGAYEQYF. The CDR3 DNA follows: TGCAGCGTTGTGGCAGGGGCCTACGAGCAGTACTTC.

The CDR3 bases are TGTGCCAGCAGCTTACTAGCGGGATTCTACGAGCAGTACTTC. Its protein is CASSLLAGFYEQYF. V gene TRBV7-9 combines with J gene TRBJ2-7; 9 bases are a match to TRBD2. Germline trimming cut 2 bases from V and 3 bases from J; bases unmatched to any gene: 2. Per the germline V gene, CDR1 is SEHNR and CDR2 is FQNEAQ (reference sequence). This CDR3 comprises 14 residues.

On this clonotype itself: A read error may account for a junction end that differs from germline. The DNA of the CDR3 is TGTGCCGCCAGCAGAGATTGGAGGGGGAGCGGCTACACCTTC. It codes for CAASRDWRGSGYTF. The V and J genes are TRBV15 and TRBJ1-2; a possible D gene is TRBD1 (6 bases). Germline V lookup: CDR1 LNHNV, CDR2 YYDKDF (reference sequence). The CDR3 is 14 amino acids.

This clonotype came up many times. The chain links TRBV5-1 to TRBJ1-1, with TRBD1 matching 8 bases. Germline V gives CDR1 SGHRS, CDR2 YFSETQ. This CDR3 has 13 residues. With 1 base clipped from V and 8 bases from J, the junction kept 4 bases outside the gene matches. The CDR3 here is CASSLRAGGEAFF. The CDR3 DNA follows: TGCGCCAGCAGCTTGAGGGCAGGGGGCGAAGCTTTCTTT.

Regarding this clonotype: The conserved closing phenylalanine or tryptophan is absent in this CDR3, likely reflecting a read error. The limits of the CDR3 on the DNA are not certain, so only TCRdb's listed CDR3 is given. CDR3 sequence reads: CASRYSGRALT. V usage is TRBV12-3 or TRBV12-4 and J usage is TRBJ2-5; TRBD2 is the table's D call, not checked against the DNA. The CDR3 spans 11 residues, counting both ends.

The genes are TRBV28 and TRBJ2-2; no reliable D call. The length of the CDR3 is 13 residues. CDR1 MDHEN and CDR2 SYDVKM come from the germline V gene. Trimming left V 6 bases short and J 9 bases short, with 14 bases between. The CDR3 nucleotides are TGTGCCAGCAGCCGTGACCTATCCCGGGAGCTGTTTTTT. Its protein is CASSRDLSRELFF.

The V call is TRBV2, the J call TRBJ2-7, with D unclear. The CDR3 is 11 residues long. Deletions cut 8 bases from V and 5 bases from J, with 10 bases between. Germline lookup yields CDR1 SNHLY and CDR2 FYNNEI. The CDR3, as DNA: TGTGCCAGCTCACCAGGCGACGAGCAGTACTTC. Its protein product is CASSPGDEQYF.

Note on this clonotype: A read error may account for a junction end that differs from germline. The CDR3 is CASRATDLNTEDFF. CDR3 coding DNA: TGTGCCAGCAGAGCGACGGACTTGAACACTGAAGATTTCTTT. V is TRBV2 and J is TRBJ1-1; D unresolved. Germline V CDR1 and CDR2: SNHLY, FYNNEI. The CDR3 consists of 14 residues.

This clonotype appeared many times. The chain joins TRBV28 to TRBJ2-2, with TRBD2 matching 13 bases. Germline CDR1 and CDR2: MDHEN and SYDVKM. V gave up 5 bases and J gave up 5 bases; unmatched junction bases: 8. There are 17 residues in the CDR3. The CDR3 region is CASSLRRTSGSTGELFF. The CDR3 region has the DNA TGTGCCAGCAGTCTACGGAGGACTAGCGGGAGTACCGGGGAGCTGTTTTTT.

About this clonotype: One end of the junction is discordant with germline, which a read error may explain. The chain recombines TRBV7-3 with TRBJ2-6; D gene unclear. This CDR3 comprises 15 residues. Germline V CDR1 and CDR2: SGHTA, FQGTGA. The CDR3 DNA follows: TGCGCCAGCAGCCCTACCTCGGAAAGCCCTAACACTGAAGCTTTC. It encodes CASSPTSESPNTEAF.

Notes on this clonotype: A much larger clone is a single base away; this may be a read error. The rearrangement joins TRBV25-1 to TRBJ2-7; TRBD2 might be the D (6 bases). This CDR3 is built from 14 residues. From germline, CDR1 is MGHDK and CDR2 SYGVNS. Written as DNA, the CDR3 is TGTGCCAGCAGTGGGGTTCGGGGGACCTACGAGCGGTACTTC. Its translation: CASSGVRGTYERYF.

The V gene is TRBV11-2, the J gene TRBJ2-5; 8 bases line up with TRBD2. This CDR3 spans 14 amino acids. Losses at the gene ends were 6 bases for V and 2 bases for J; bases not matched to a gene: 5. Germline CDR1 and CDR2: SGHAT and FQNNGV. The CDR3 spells CASRPGGGQETQYF. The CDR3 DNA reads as TGTGCCAGCAGACCGGGGGGGGGGCAAGAGACCCAGTACTTC.

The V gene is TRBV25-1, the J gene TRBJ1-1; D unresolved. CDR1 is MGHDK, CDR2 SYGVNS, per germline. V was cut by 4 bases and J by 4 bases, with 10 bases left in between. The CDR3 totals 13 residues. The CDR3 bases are TGTGCCAGCAGTGCTAGAGTTTTCACTGAAGCTTTCTTT. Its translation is CASSARVFTEAFF.

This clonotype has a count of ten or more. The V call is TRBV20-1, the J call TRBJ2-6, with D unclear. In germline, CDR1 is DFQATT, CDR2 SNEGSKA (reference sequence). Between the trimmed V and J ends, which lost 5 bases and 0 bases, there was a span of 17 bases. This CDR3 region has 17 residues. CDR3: CSAPPRTPLSGANVLTF. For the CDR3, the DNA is TGCAGTGCTCCCCCTAGGACCCCTCTCTCTGGGGCCAACGTCCTGACTTTC.

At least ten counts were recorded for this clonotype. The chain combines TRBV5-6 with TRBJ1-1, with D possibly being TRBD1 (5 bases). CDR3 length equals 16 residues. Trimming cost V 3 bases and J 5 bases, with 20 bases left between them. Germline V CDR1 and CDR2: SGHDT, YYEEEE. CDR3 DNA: TGTGCCAGCAGCTCGACCGCAAAGTGGGGGAGAACTGAAGCTTTCTTT. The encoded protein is CASSSTAKWGRTEAFF.

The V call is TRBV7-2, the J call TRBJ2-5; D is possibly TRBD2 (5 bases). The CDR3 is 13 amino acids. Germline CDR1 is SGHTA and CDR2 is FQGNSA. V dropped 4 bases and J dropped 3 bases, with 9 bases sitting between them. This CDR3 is CASSSRGKETQYF. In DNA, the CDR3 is TGTGCCAGCAGCTCTCGAGGGAAAGAGACCCAGTACTTC.

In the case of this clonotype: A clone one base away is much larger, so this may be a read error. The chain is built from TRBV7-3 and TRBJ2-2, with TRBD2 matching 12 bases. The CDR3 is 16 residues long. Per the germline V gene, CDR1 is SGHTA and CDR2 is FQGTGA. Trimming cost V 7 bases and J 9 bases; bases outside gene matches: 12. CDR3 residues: CASTRRTSGEHRELFF. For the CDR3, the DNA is TGTGCCAGCACCCGACGGACTAGCGGGGAGCACCGGGAGCTGTTTTTT.

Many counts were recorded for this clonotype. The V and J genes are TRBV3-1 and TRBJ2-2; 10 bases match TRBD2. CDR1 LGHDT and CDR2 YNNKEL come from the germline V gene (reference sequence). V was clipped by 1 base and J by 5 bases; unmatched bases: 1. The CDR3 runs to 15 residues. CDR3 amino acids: CASSQGTSGTGELFF. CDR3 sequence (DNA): TGTGCCAGCAGCCAAGGGACTAGCGGAACCGGGGAGCTGTTTTTT.